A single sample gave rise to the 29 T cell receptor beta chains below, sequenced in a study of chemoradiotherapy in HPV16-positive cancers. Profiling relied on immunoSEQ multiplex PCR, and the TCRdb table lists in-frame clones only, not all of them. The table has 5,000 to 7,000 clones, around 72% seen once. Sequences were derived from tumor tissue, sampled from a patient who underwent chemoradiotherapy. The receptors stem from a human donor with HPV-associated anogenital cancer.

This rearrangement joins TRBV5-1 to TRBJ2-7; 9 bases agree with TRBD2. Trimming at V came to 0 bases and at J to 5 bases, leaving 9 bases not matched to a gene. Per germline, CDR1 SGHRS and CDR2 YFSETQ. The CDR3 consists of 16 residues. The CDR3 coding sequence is TGCGCCAGCAGCTTGGGGCGGCGGGAGGGTTCGGACGAGCAGTACTTC. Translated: CASSLGRREGSDEQYF.

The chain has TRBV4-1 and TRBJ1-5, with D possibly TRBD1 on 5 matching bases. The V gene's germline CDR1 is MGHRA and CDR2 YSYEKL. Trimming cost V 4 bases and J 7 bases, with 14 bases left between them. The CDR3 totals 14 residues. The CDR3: CASSRLWGEQPQHF. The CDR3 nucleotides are TGCGCCAGCAGCCGCCTATGGGGCGAACAGCCCCAGCATTTT.

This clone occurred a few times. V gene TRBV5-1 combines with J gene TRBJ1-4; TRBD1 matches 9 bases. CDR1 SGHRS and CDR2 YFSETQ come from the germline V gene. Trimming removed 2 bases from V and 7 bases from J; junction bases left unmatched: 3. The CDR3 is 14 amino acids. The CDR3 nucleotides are TGCGCCAGCAGCTTACAACAGGGGGCTGAAAAACTGTTTTTT. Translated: CASSLQQGAEKLFF.

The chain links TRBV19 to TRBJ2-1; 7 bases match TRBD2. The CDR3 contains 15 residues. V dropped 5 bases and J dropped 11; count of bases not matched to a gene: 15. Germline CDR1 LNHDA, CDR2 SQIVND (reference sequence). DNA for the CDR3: TGTGCCAGTAGTTCGTCCGGGGGGTATACAATCCAGCAGTTCTTC. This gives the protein CASSSSGGYTIQQFF.

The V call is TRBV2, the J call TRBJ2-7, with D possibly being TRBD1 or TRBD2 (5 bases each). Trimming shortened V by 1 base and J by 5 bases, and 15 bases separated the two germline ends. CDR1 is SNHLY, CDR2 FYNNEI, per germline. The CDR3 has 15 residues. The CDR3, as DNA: TGTGCCAGCAGTGAAGAAAGAGGGGCAGGAGACGAGCAGTACTTC. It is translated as CASSEERGAGDEQYF.

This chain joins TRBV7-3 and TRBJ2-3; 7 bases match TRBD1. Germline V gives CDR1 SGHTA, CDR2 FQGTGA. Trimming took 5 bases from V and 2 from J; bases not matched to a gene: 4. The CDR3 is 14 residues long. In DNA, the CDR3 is TGTGCCAGCAGCAAGGGGACAGTCACAGATACGCAGTATTTT. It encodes CASSKGTVTDTQYF.

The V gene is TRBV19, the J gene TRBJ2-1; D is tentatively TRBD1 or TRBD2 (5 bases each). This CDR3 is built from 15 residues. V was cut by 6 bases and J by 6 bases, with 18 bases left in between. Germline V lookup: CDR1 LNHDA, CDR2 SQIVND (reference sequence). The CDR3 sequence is CASRPGTSGPNEQFF. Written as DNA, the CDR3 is TGTGCCAGTAGACCCGGGACCTCAGGACCCAATGAGCAGTTCTTC.

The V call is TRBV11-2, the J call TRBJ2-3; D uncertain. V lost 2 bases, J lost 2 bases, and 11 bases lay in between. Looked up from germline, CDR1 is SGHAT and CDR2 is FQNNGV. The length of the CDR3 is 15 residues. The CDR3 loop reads CASSLYGRNTDTQYF. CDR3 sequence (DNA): TGTGCCAGCAGCTTATACGGCAGAAACACAGATACGCAGTATTTT.

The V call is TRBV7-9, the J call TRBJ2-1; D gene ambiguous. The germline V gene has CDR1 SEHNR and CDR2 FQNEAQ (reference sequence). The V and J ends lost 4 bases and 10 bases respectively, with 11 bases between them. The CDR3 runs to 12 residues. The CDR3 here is CASSSDWGEQFF. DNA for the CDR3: TGTGCCAGCAGCTCTGACTGGGGAGAGCAGTTCTTC.

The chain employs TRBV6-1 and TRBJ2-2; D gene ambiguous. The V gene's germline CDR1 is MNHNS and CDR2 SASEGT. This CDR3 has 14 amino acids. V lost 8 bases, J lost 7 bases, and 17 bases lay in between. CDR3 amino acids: CASPHRGDDGELFF. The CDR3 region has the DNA TGTGCCAGCCCCCATCGCGGCGATGACGGGGAGCTGTTTTTT.

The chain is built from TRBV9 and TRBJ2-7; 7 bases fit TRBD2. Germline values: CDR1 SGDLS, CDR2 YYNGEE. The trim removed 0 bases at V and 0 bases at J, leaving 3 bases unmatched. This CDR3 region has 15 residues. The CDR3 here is CASSVDGRPSYEQYF. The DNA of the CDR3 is TGTGCCAGCAGCGTAGACGGGAGGCCCTCCTACGAGCAGTACTTC.

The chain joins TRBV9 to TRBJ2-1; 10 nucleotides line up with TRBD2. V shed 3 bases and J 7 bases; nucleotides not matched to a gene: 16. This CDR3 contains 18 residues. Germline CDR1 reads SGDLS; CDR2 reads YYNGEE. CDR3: CASSAEEVLAGVPNEQFF. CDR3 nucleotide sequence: TGTGCCAGCAGCGCAGAAGAGGTCCTAGCGGGAGTTCCGAATGAGCAGTTCTTC.

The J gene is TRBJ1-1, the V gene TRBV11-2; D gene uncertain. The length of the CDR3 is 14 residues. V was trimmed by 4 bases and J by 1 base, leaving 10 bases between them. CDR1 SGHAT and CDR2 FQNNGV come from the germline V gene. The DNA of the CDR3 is TGTGCCAGCAGCTCGTCGTGGGGGAACACTGAAGCTTTCTTT. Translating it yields CASSSSWGNTEAFF.

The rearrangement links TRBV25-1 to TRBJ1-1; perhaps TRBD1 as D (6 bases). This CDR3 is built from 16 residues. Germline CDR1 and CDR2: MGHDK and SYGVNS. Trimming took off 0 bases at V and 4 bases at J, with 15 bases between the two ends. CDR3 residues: CASSEYVRGHGTEAFF. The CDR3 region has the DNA TGTGCCAGCAGTGAATATGTCAGGGGCCATGGCACTGAAGCTTTCTTT.

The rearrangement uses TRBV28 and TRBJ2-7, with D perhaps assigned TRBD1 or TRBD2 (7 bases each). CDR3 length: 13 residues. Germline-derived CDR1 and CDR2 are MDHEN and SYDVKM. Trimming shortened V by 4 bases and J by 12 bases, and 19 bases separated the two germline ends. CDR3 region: CASSSDRASGGYF. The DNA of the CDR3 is TGTGCCAGCAGTTCTGACAGGGCCTCGGGGGGGTACTTC. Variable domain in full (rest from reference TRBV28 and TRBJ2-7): DVKVTQSSRYLVKRTGEKVFLECVQDMDHENMFWYRQDPGLGLRLIYFSYDVKMKEKGDIPEGYSVSREKKERFSLILESASTNQTSMYLCASSSDRASGGYFGPGTRLTVT.

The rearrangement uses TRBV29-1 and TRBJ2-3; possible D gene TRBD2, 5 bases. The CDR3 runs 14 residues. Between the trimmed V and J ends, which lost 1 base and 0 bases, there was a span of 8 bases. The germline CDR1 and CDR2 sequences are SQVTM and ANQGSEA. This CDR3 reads CSVEVARSTDTQYF. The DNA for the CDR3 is TGCAGCGTTGAAGTAGCGCGCAGCACAGATACGCAGTATTTT.

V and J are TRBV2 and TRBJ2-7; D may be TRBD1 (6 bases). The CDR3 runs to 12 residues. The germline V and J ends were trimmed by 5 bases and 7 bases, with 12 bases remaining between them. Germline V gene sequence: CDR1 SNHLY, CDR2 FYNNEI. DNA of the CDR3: TGTGCCAGCAGTCACAGGGTCGGGGAGCAGTACTTC. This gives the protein CASSHRVGEQYF.

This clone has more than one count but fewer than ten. Written as DNA, the CDR3 is TGTGCCAGCAGCTTCGCGGGGGGAGAGACCCAGTACTTC. It yields the protein CASSFAGGETQYF. The chain carries TRBV5-4 and TRBJ2-5, with 8 bases fitting TRBD2. The CDR3 has 13 residues. Germline V gene data show CDR1 as SGHNT and CDR2 as YYREEE (reference sequence). Germline trimming cut 2 bases from V and 4 bases from J; bases unmatched to any gene: 1. Filled out from reference TRBV5-4 and TRBJ2-5, the complete variable domain reads ETGVTQSPTHLIKTRGQQVTLRCSSQSGHNTVSWYQQALGQGPQFIFQYYREEENGRGNFPPRFSGLQFPNYSSELNVNALELDDSALYLCASSFAGGETQYFGPGTRLLVL.

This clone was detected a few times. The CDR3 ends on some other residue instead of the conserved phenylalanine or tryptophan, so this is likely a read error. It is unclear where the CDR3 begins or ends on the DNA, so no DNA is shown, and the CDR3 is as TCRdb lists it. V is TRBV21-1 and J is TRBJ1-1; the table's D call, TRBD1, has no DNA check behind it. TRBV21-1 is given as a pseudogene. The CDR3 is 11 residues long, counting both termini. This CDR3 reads CASSKRRQGLI.

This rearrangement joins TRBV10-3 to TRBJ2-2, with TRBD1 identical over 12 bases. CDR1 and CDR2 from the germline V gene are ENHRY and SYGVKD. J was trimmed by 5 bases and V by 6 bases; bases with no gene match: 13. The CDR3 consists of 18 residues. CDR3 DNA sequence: TGTGCCATCAGGAAGACACCGGGACAGGGGGCGCCGACCGGGGAGCTGTTTTTT. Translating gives CAIRKTPGQGAPTGELFF.

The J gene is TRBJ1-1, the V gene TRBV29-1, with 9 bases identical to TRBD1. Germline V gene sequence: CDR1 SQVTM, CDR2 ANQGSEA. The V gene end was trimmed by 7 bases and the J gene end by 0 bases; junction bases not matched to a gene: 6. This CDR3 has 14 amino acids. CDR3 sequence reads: CSAWGTGLNTEAFF. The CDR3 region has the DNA TGCAGCGCTTGGGGGACAGGGCTGAACACTGAAGCTTTCTTT.

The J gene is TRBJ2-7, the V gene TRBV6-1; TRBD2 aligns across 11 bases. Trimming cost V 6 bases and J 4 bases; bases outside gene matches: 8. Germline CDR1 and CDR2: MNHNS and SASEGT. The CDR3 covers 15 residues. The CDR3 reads CASRAGTSGAYEQYF. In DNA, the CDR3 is TGTGCCAGCAGGGCCGGGACTAGCGGCGCTTACGAGCAGTACTTC.

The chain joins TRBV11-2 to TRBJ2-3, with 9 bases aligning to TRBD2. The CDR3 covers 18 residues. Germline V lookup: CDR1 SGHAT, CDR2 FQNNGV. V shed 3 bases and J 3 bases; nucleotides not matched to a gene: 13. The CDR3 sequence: CASSLGRGGRAGTDTQYF. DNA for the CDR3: TGTGCCAGCAGCTTGGGCCGGGGCGGGAGGGCCGGGACAGATACGCAGTATTTT.

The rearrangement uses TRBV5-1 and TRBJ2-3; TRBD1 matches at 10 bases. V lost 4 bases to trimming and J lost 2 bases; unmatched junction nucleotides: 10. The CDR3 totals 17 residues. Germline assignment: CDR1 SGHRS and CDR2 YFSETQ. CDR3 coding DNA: TGCGCCAGCAGCACCCGTCCGGGGACAGGGGCCACAGATACGCAGTATTTT. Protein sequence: CASSTRPGTGATDTQYF.

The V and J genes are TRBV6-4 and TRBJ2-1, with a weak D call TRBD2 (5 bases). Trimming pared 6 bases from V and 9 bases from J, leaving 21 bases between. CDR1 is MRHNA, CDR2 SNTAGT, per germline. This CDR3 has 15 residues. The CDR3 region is CASSHQLGGSGEQFF. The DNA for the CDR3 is TGTGCCAGCAGCCACCAACTAGGCGGGTCTGGTGAGCAGTTCTTC.

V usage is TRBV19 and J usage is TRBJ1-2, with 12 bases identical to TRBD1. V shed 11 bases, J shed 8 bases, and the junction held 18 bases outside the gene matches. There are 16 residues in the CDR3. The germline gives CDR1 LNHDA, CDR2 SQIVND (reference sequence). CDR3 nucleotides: TGTGCCTCCCAACCTCCGGGACAGGGGGCTTCTGGAGGCTACACCTTC. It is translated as CASQPPGQGASGGYTF.

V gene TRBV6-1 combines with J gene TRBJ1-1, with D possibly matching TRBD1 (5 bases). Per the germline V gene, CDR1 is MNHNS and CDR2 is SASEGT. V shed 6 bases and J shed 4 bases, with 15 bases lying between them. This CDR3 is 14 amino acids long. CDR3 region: CASSRAGLSTEAFF. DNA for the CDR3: TGTGCCAGCAGCCGGGCAGGGTTGAGCACTGAAGCTTTCTTT.

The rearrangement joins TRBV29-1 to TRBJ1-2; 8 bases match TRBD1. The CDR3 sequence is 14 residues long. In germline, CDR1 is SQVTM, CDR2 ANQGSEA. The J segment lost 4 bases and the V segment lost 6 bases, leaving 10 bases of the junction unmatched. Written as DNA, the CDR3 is TGCAGCGTGGCCTCAACAGGGGGTGGCTATGGCTACACCTTC. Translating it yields CSVASTGGGYGYTF.

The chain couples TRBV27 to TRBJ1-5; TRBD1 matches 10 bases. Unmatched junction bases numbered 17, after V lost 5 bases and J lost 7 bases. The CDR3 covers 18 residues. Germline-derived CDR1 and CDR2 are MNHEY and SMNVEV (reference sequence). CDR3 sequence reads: CASSPRGTGDLSWQPQHF. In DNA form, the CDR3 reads TGTGCCAGCAGTCCGCGCGGGACAGGGGATTTGTCTTGGCAGCCCCAGCATTTT.